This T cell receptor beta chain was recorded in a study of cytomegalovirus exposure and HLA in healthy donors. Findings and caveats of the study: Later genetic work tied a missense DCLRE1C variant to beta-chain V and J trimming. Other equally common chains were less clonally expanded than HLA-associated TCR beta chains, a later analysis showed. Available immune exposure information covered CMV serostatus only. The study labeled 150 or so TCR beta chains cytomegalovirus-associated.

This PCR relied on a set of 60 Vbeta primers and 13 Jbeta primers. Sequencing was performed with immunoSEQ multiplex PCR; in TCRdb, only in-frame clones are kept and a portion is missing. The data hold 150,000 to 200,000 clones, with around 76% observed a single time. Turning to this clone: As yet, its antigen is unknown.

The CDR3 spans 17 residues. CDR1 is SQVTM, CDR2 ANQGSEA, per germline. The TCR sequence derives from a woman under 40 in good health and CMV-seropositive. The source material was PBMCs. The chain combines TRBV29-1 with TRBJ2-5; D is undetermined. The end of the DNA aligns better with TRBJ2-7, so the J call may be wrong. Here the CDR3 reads CSVEESKAQTRTYEQYF. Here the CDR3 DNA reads TGCAGCGTTGAAGAGTCGAAAGCACAGACAAGAACCTACGAGCAGTACTTC.